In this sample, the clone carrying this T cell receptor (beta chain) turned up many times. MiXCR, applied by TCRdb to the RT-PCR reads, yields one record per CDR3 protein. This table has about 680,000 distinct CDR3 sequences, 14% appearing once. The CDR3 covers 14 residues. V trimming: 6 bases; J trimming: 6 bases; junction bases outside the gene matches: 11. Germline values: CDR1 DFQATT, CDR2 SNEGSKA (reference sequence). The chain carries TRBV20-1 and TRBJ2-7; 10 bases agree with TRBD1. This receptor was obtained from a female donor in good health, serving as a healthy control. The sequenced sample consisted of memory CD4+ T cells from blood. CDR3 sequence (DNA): TGCAGTGCCCCTCACCCGGGGACAGGGGCCGAGCAGTACTTC. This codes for CSAPHPGTGAEQYF.